This T cell receptor (beta chain) was recorded in a study of T-cell reconstitution after alpha-beta-depleted transplantation in children. Study outcomes and limitations: Recipient T cells and thymic progenitors that survived were the source of the high TCRbeta diversity seen at day 60 in some patients. At the one-year point after transplant, T-cell counts and TCRbeta diversity were found to come mostly from T cells that had been newly produced.

This sample's TCRbeta library carried unique molecular identifier barcodes. Using its own MiXCR run on the PCR reads, TCRdb lists one record per CDR3 protein. Of fewer than 350,000 distinct CDR3 sequences detected, around 10% appear once; the ten largest clones hold roughly 7.1%. The V gene end was trimmed by 5 bases and the J gene end by 8 bases; junction bases not matched to a gene: 8. The germline gives CDR1 SQVTM, CDR2 ANQGSEA. CDR3 length: 14 residues. This clonotype has a handful of counts. Its antigen is unknown. This sequence originates from a boy in the first two years of life with acute myeloid leukemia, due to receive a stem cell transplant. Sequencing used PBMCs, obtained before TCRalphabeta/CD19-depleted stem cell transplant. The rearrangement uses TRBV29-1 and TRBJ1-4; 10 positions agree with TRBD1. The CDR3 protein is CSVRRGTGDEKLFF. The DNA for the CDR3 is TGCAGCGTTAGAAGAGGGACAGGGGACGAAAAACTGTTTTTT.